A single sample is the source of the 19 T cell receptor beta chains below, sequenced in a study of blood T cell repertoires in COVID-19. TCRdb's table, derived via immunoSEQ multiplex PCR, lists solely in-frame clones and lacks some. The profile covers under 65,000 clones, with more than 80% appearing a single time and around 10% taken by the ten largest. Sequences were obtained from peripheral blood. The receptors were gathered from a woman of 80 years or more with active COVID-19.

J is TRBJ1-1 and V is TRBV3-1 (or the pseudogene TRBV3-2); D is unclear. The germline gives CDR1 LGHDT, CDR2 YNNKEL (reference sequence). V lost 4 bases and J 1 base, leaving 7 bases between the germline ends. This CDR3 region has 13 residues. The CDR3 loop is CASSLTANTEAFF. The DNA of the CDR3 is TGTGCCAGCAGCCTCACTGCGAACACTGAAGCTTTCTTT.

This chain uses TRBV2 with TRBJ1-1, with no clear D. CDR1 and CDR2 (germline): SNHLY, FYNNEI. The CDR3 consists of 13 residues. Trimming took off 5 bases at V and 5 bases at J, with 12 bases between the two ends. The CDR3 nucleotides read TGTGCCAGCAGTCGCAACGGGAGAACTGAAGCTTTCTTT. Its protein is CASSRNGRTEAFF. The full variable domain, in which reference TRBV2 and TRBJ1-1 provide the parts outside the CDR3, is EPEVTQTPSHQVTQMGQEVILRCVPISNHLYFYWYRQILGQKVEFLVSFYNNEISEKSEIFDDQFSVERPDGSNFTLKIRSTKLEDSAMYFCASSRNGRTEAFFGQGTRLTVV.

This clone is a singleton in its sample. The chain employs TRBV7-2 and TRBJ2-3, with 7 bases matching TRBD2. Germline assignment: CDR1 SGHTA and CDR2 FQGNSA. V was clipped by 4 bases and J by 2 bases; unmatched bases: 3. The CDR3 spans 14 residues. CDR3 amino acids: CASSSSGNTDTQYF. For the CDR3, the DNA is TGTGCCAGCAGCTCGAGCGGGAACACAGATACGCAGTATTTT.

This chain links TRBV18 with TRBJ2-7; no reliable D call. Between the trimmed V and J ends, which lost 3 bases and 3 bases, there was a span of 15 bases. CDR1 and CDR2 (germline): KGHSH, LQKENI. The CDR3 is 15 amino acids. The DNA of the CDR3 is TGTGCCAGCTCACCCCGCCTAGAAAAATTCTACGAGCAGTACTTC. Encoded protein: CASSPRLEKFYEQYF.

V usage is TRBV5-4 and J usage is TRBJ2-1, with TRBD2 identical over 10 bases. Germline CDR1 is SGHNT and CDR2 is YYREEE (reference sequence). The V gene end was trimmed by 4 bases and the J gene end by 9 bases; junction bases not matched to a gene: 7. There are 14 residues in the CDR3. This CDR3 is CASSGLAGVGEQFF. The CDR3 DNA sequence: TGTGCCAGCAGCGGGCTAGCGGGAGTGGGTGAGCAGTTCTTC.

The V and J genes are TRBV6-4 and TRBJ2-3, with 10 bases lining up with TRBD1. The CDR3 length is 14 residues. CDR1 is MRHNA and CDR2 is SNTAGT in the germline V gene. Unmatched junction bases numbered 5, after V lost 8 bases and J lost 3 bases. CDR3 sequence: CASRRQGATDTQYF. CDR3 coding DNA: TGTGCCAGCCGCCGACAGGGGGCAACAGATACGCAGTATTTT.

The chain couples TRBV19 to TRBJ2-5; D perhaps matches TRBD1 (6 bases). CDR1 is LNHDA, CDR2 SQIVND, per germline (reference sequence). Between the trimmed V and J ends, which lost 3 bases and 5 bases, there was a span of 13 bases. There are 14 residues in the CDR3. The CDR3 DNA is TGTGCCAGTAGTATCAACCAGGGGTCGGAGACCCAGTACTTC. Its translation: CASSINQGSETQYF.

The V and J genes are TRBV29-1 and TRBJ2-7; 9 bases line up with TRBD2. V shed 5 bases and J 2 bases; nucleotides not matched to a gene: 4. Germline V gives CDR1 SQVTM, CDR2 ANQGSEA. The CDR3 has 13 amino acids. The DNA of the CDR3 is TGCAGCGTTTCTAGCGGGGCAGCCTACGAGCAGTACTTC. Its protein product is CSVSSGAAYEQYF.

The chain carries TRBV5-1 and TRBJ2-2; the D gene is possibly TRBD1 (6 bases). V lost 4 bases, J lost 4 bases, and 11 bases lay in between. The CDR3 spans 14 residues. Germline CDR1 is SGHRS and CDR2 is YFSETQ. CDR3 sequence: CASSLGTITGELFF. CDR3 nucleotides: TGCGCCAGCAGCCTAGGGACAATCACCGGGGAGCTGTTTTTT.

The chain uses TRBV28 and TRBJ2-2; possibly TRBD1 for D (5 bases). The CDR3 spans 12 residues. V lost 6 bases to trimming and J lost 13 bases, with 15 bases between them. Germline CDR1 MDHEN, CDR2 SYDVKM. CDR3 DNA sequence: TGTGCCAGCAGATTTCTCCAGGGTCGGCTGTTTTTT. Translation: CASRFLQGRLFF.

The chain joins TRBV7-2 to TRBJ1-1; D call uncertain. This CDR3 is 11 amino acids long. Germline V gene lookup returns CDR1 SGHTA and CDR2 FQGNSA. V lost 4 bases, J lost 10 bases, and 10 bases lay in between. CDR3 protein: CASSSTIRAFF. The CDR3 nucleotides are TGTGCCAGCAGCTCCACGATCAGAGCTTTCTTT.

The CDR3 spells CASSRGPVDTQYF. In DNA, the CDR3 is TGTGCCAGCAGCAGGGGCCCGGTGGATACGCAGTATTTT. This sequence joins TRBV7-2 and TRBJ2-3; D possibly corresponds to TRBD1 (5 bases). This CDR3 has 13 residues. Trimming shortened V by 5 bases and J by 6 bases, and 12 bases separated the two germline ends. Per the germline V gene, CDR1 is SGHTA and CDR2 is FQGNSA.

This clone has just one count. This same CDR3 is encoded by further DNA sequences in the sample. The J gene is TRBJ2-5, the V gene TRBV19; perhaps TRBD1 as D (7 bases). Germline V lookup: CDR1 LNHDA, CDR2 SQIVND (reference sequence). Trimming stripped 6 bases from V and 5 bases from J, with 10 bases between. The CDR3 has 12 residues. The CDR3 DNA sequence: TGTGCCAGTAGATCAGGGGGGGAGACCCAGTACTTC. It translates to CASRSGGETQYF.

The V call is TRBV4-1, the J call TRBJ1-6, with unresolved D. CDR1 is MGHRA, CDR2 YSYEKL, per germline. CDR3 length: 13 amino acids. The ends were cut back, 1 base at V and 12 bases at J, with 10 bases in the middle. CDR3 amino acids: CASSQVRPRPLHF. The CDR3 bases are TGCGCCAGCAGCCAAGTCAGGCCGAGACCCCTCCACTTT.

The chain recombines TRBV13 with TRBJ2-1, with TRBD2 as a possible D gene (6 bases). In germline, CDR1 is PRHDT, CDR2 FYEKMQ (reference sequence). CDR3 length equals 16 residues. V was pared by 1 base and J by 4 bases, with 14 bases between. The CDR3 is CASSLEGLGTYNEQFF. CDR3 coding DNA: TGTGCCAGCAGCTTAGAAGGACTGGGGACTTACAATGAGCAGTTCTTC.

The CDR3 sequence: CASSLGQHAGELFF. The CDR3 DNA sequence: TGTGCCAGCAGCCTAGGACAGCACGCCGGGGAGCTGTTTTTT. This chain joins TRBV7-2 and TRBJ2-2; a possible D gene is TRBD1 (6 bases). V lost 5 bases to trimming and J lost 6 bases, with 13 bases between them. CDR1 SGHTA and CDR2 FQGNSA come from the germline V gene. The CDR3 contains 14 residues.

The V gene is TRBV6-1, the J gene TRBJ1-2; 9 bases are shared with TRBD1. The germline gives CDR1 MNHNS, CDR2 SASEGT. J gave up 4 bases and V 3 bases, and 3 bases lay outside the gene matches. This CDR3 is 14 amino acids long. The DNA of the CDR3 is TGTGCCAGCAGTGACCCGGGACAGGGCTATGGCTACACCTTC. Its translation: CASSDPGQGYGYTF.

V gene TRBV15 combines with J gene TRBJ2-7, with D tentatively TRBD2 (6 bases). The V end lost 1 base, the J end lost 2 bases, and 12 bases lay between the germline ends. The CDR3 is 15 residues long. In germline, CDR1 is LNHNV, CDR2 YYDKDF (reference sequence). CDR3 in amino acids: CATSRGGLDPYEQYF. The DNA for the CDR3 is TGTGCCACCAGCAGAGGGGGACTGGATCCCTACGAGCAGTACTTC.

The genes are TRBV5-6 and TRBJ1-3; D not certain. V shed 4 bases and J shed 3 bases, with 14 bases lying between them. Germline CDR1 reads SGHDT; CDR2 reads YYEEEE. CDR3 length equals 15 residues. As DNA, the CDR3 is TGTGCCAGCAGCGGCGGGATTTCTGGTGGAAACACCATATATTTT. Protein product: CASSGGISGGNTIYF.